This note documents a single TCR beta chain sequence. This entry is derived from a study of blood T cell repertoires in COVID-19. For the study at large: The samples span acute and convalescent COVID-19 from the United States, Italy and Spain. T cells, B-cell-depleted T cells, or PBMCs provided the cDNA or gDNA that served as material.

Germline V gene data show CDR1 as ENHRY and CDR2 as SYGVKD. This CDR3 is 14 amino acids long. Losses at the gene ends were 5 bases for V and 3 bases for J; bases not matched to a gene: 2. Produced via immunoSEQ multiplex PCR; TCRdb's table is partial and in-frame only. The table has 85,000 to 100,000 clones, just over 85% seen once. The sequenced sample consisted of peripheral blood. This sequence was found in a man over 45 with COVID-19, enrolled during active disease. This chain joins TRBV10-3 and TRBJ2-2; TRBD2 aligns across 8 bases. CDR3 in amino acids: CAISTSGYTGELFF. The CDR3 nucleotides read TGTGCCATCAGTACTAGCGGATACACCGGGGAGCTGTTTTTT.